This is a list of T cell receptor beta chains from one sample in a study of post-analysis software for immune sequencing data. TCRdb reprocessed the PCR reads via MiXCR and lists one record per CDR3 protein. The sample yields 750,000 to 950,000 distinct CDR3 sequences, 53% seen once. Sequencing was performed on blood. The source is a girl aged 10 to 17 with multiple sclerosis. Each CDR3 is given with its conserved first and last residue. The D gene is left open where the match is weak. Only some rows state a clone size, as once, few, many or a class for expanded clones.

V	size	D	J	CDR3	DNA
TRBV2	.	.	TRBJ2-3	CASSWRGPDTQYF	TGTGCCAGCAGTTGGAGGGGGCCAGATACGCAGTATTTT
TRBV5-1	few	TRBD1	TRBJ1-2	CASSPGTGKGNYGYTF	TGCGCCAGCAGCCCCGGGACAGGGAAGGGGAACTATGGCTACACCTTC
TRBV19	.	.	TRBJ2-7	CASSKTPWGDEQYF	TGTGCCAGTAGTAAGACCCCGTGGGGAGACGAGCAGTACTTC
TRBV5-1	few	TRBD1	TRBJ1-2	CASTLSPGGVNYGYTF	TGCGCCAGCACATTGTCCCCAGGGGGCGTCAACTATGGCTACACCTTC
TRBV7-3	.	TRBD2	TRBJ2-7	CASSSGSGRARSEQYF	TGTGCCAGCAGCTCGGGTAGCGGGAGGGCGAGAAGCGAGCAGTACTTC
TRBV11-2	.	.	TRBJ2-7	CASSHDLYEQYF	TGTGCCAGCAGCCACGACCTCTACGAGCAGTACTTC
TRBV5-1	.	TRBD2	TRBJ2-3	CASSLEPTQTSGGADTQYF	TGCGCCAGCAGCTTGGAACCGACTCAGACTAGCGGGGGGGCAGATACGCAGTATTTT
TRBV6-1	.	TRBD1	TRBJ1-1	CASRRDSPNTEAFF	TGTGCCAGCAGGCGGGACAGTCCGAACACTGAAGCTTTCTTT
TRBV29-1	few	TRBD2	TRBJ2-4	CSAGGEGSKNIQYF	TGCAGCGCGGGAGGCGAGGGTTCCAAAAACATTCAGTACTTC
TRBV20-1	.	TRBD2	TRBJ2-1	CSARRGTISYNEQFF	TGCAGTGCTAGACGCGGGACTATCTCCTACAATGAGCAGTTCTTC
TRBV2	few	.	TRBJ2-5	CASSEGGSWETQYF	TGTGCCAGCAGTGAGGGGGGCAGTTGGGAGACCCAGTACTTC
TRBV20-1	few	.	TRBJ2-3	CSARNLIRTANTDTQYF	TGCAGTGCTAGGAACCTCATTCGGACAGCAAACACAGATACGCAGTATTTT
TRBV5-5	.	TRBD1	TRBJ2-1	CASRGERRGNEQFF	TGTGCCAGCAGAGGTGAGCGCAGGGGGAATGAGCAGTTCTTC
TRBV29-1	few	TRBD2	TRBJ2-5	CSTREGETQYF	TGCAGCACCCGGGAGGGGGAGACCCAGTACTTC
TRBV3-1	few	.	TRBJ2-7	CASSQEGAIGEQYF	TGTGCCAGCAGCCAAGAAGGGGCAATAGGAGAGCAGTACTTC
TRBV5-6	few	TRBD1	TRBJ2-3	CASTKGGTGLLSSTDTQYF	TGTGCCAGCACCAAGGGTGGGACAGGGCTTCTCTCTAGCACAGATACGCAGTATTTT
TRBV7-9	.	.	TRBJ2-2	CASSHSPNTGELFF	TGTGCCAGCAGTCACAGCCCTAACACCGGGGAGCTGTTTTTT
TRBV6-5	.	.	TRBJ1-1	CASSFEGWTEAFF	TGTGCCAGCAGTTTTGAGGGGTGGACTGAAGCTTTCTTT
TRBV7-3	.	TRBD1	TRBJ2-1	CASSSRQGHEQFF	TGTGCCAGCAGCTCCCGACAGGGCCATGAGCAGTTCTTC
TRBV7-8	.	.	TRBJ2-7	CASSQDSLPYEQYF	TGTGCCAGCAGCCAAGACAGCCTCCCCTACGAGCAGTACTTC
TRBV6-1	few	.	TRBJ1-1	CASRLTGTEAFF	TGTGCCAGCAGACTGACCGGCACTGAAGCTTTCTTT
TRBV6-5	.	.	TRBJ1-1	CASKDIPNTEAFF	TGTGCCAGCAAAGACATTCCGAACACTGAAGCTTTCTTT
TRBV29-1	few	TRBD2	TRBJ2-1	CSVEDRTSGFYSYNEQFF	TGCAGCGTTGAAGATAGAACTAGCGGGTTCTACTCCTACAATGAGCAGTTCTTC
TRBV18	.	TRBD2	TRBJ2-3	CASSRTGTRTSGSTDTQYF	TGTGCCAGCTCAAGAACAGGGACTCGAACTAGCGGGAGCACAGATACGCAGTATTTT
TRBV20-1	.	.	TRBJ1-1	CSAEGRDTEAFF	TGCAGTGCGGAGGGTCGGGACACTGAAGCTTTCTTT
TRBV5-1	.	TRBD1	TRBJ2-7	CASSLDRTVAHEQYF	TGCGCCAGCAGCCTGGACAGGACCGTTGCCCACGAGCAGTACTTC
TRBV15	.	TRBD1	TRBJ2-5	CATSGGQGEKTQYF	TGTGCCACCAGCGGGGGACAGGGGGAAAAGACCCAGTACTTC
TRBV20-1	.	.	TRBJ2-1	CSAREARSPYNEQFF	TGCAGTGCTAGAGAGGCCAGGTCCCCCTACAATGAGCAGTTCTTC
TRBV5-1	few	.	TRBJ1-5	CASSLGAHPNQPQHF	TGCGCCAGCAGCTTGGGGGCACACCCCAATCAGCCCCAGCATTTT
TRBV20-1	.	TRBD2	TRBJ2-5	CSARLAGSETQYF	TGCAGTGCTAGACTAGCGGGATCTGAGACCCAGTACTTC
TRBV5-1	.	TRBD2	TRBJ2-1	CASGPGLAVHNEQFF	TGCGCCAGCGGACCGGGACTAGCGGTACACAATGAGCAGTTCTTC
TRBV12-3/TRBV12-4	few	.	TRBJ1-2	CASSFQGEGYGYTF	TGTGCCAGCAGTTTTCAGGGAGAGGGGTATGGCTACACCTTC
TRBV27	.	.	TRBJ1-2	CASSSVSLGGTMGYTF	TGTGCCAGCAGTTCGGTTTCGTTGGGGGGTACTATGGGCTACACCTTC
TRBV29-1	few	.	TRBJ2-7	CSVAAPTHYEQYF	TGCAGCGTTGCTGCGCCTACCCACTACGAGCAGTACTTC
TRBV29-1	few	.	TRBJ2-5	CSSRGGETQYF	TGCAGCTCCCGGGGAGGAGAGACCCAGTACTTC
TRBV7-8	.	TRBD2	TRBJ2-3	CASSPAGTTWFPDTQYF	TGTGCCAGCAGCCCTGCCGGGACTACCTGGTTTCCAGATACGCAGTATTTT
TRBV29-1	.	.	TRBJ2-5	CSVDVGIAQYF	TGCAGCGTTGATGTGGGAATTGCCCAGTACTTC
TRBV5-8	.	.	TRBJ2-7	CASSHVSLGSYEQYF	TGTGCCAGCAGCCACGTTTCTCTCGGCTCCTACGAGCAGTACTTC
TRBV7-9	.	TRBD2	TRBJ2-1	CASSVTSGRAGNEQFF	TGTGCCAGCAGCGTAACTAGCGGGAGGGCCGGTAATGAGCAGTTCTTC
TRBV20-1	few	.	TRBJ1-2	CSAGSQGPSLSLGGYTF	TGCAGTGCTGGATCACAGGGACCCAGTCTGTCTTTGGGGGGCTACACCTTC